This entry features one T cell receptor (beta chain) sequence. The antigen it binds to is not known. No per-base quality is available; no much larger clone lies one base away. CDR1 and CDR2, per the germline V gene, are MNHEY and SVGAGI. Between the V and J ends, shortened by 6 bases and 5 bases respectively, the junction contains 13 bases. Spanning cysteine to phenylalanine, the CDR3 consists of 13 amino acids. Only the CDR3 region is kept as DNA, spanning 39 bases read in frame from base 1. At one collaborating source in Seattle, patients were enrolled during active infection and were followed longitudinally through the course of disease. Each collaborating institution followed its own protocols to collect whole blood in K2EDTA tubes. For TCRbeta analysis, collaborators shipped samples in one of three forms: frozen whole blood, isolated PBMCs, or DNA extracted from either of those sample types. The immunoSEQ Assay, a bias-controlled multiplex PCR, was used to amplify TCRbeta CDR3 regions from genomic DNA. The original pipeline was this. The number of nucleated cells in each sample was estimated by amplification of reference gene primers within the assay. To quantify the absolute abundance of each unique TCRbeta CDR3 rearrangement, sequence reads were collapsed and filtered. For each sample, productive Simpson clonality was calculated by taking the square root of Simpson's diversity index across productive rearrangements. TCRdb took over this immuneACCESS table, retaining in-frame rearrangements with V and J assigned. Such tables are incomplete; in checked studies, under half of the missing clones stem from an unresolved V gene, and the remainder is unexplained. V, J and clone size reflect that table, while D and trimming were determined from the DNA. Across this sample there are some 130,000 clones, with around 89% seen only once. The ten most abundant clones make up approximately 4.3% of the sample.

The data are from a study of blood T cell repertoires in COVID-19 (dated by TCRdb to the early 2020s). Background for the entire study: The collaborator samples originated in the United States, Italy and Spain and spanned the acute and convalescent phases of COVID-19. The prospective study material was composed of cDNA or gDNA derived from T cells, B-cell-depleted T cells, or PBMCs. Subjects who had been exposed to COVID-19, were actively infected with it, or had recovered from it provided the deeply sampled blood TCRbeta repertoires that made up the dataset. A freely available public database, intended as a resource for researchers studying the immune response to SARS-CoV-2, is where the repertoires were released. The samples were drawn from the first 160 participants of the ongoing ImmuneRACE study and from 950 to 1,500 subjects provided by 6 global collaborators. Nearly every sample came with metadata listing a de-identified subject ID, COVID-19 status, age in years and sex. HLA class I and class II types, where available, came from metadata supplied by the sample provider rather than from assay-based typing.

Results and caveats for the whole study, not just this receptor: The quantity of clinical and demographic metadata differed by source and by participant and was supplied without curation.

The sample was peripheral blood. The V gene is TRBV6-5 and the J gene is TRBJ2-5; 5 matching bases give a weak D call of TRBD1. The source is a man aged 55 to 70 with COVID-19, enrolled during active disease. The DNA is as follows: TGTGCCAGCAGCAGGACAAGGACGGAGACCCAGTACTTC. Its translation reads: CASSRTRTETQYF.